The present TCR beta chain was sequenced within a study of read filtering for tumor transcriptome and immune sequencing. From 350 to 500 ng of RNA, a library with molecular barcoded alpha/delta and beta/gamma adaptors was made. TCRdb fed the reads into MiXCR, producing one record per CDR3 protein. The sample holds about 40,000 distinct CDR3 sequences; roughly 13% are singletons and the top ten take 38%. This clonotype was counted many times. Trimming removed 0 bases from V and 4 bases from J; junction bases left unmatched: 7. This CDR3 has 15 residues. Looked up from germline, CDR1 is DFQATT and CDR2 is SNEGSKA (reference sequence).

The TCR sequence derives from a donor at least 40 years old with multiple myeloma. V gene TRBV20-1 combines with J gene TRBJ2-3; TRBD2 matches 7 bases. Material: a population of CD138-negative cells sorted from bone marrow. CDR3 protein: CSARDRREWADTQYF. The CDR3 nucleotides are TGCAGTGCTAGAGATAGGCGGGAGTGGGCAGATACGCAGTATTTT.